These T cell receptor beta chains were read from a single sample in a study of blood T cell repertoires in COVID-19. Sequencing was performed with immunoSEQ multiplex PCR; in TCRdb, only in-frame clones are kept and a portion is missing. The sample holds about 430,000 clones; roughly 90% are singletons and the top ten take roughly 1.4%. The sequencing input was PBMCs or T cells enriched from blood (not recorded which). The origin of the receptors is a woman between 18 and 30 years old who had been exposed to COVID-19. CDR3s include the opening cysteine and the closing phenylalanine or tryptophan. A D gene is named only where the DNA matches it firmly. Clone size, where shown, is once, few, many, or a class for clones that have expanded.

v_call	clone_size	j_call	d_call	cdr3_nt	cdr3_aa
TRBV2	-	TRBJ1-6	TRBD1	TGTGCCAGCAGGGGACAGGGGGCTAGTTCACCCCTCCACTTT	CASRGQGASSPLHF
TRBV19	-	TRBJ1-5	-	TGTGCCAGTAGACTTATAGGGGAGGGCAATCAGCCCCAGCATTTT	CASRLIGEGNQPQHF
TRBV2	-	TRBJ1-1	-	TGTGCCAGCAGCGTCGACAGTAACACTGAAGCTTTCTTT	CASSVDSNTEAFF
TRBV28	once	TRBJ1-2	-	TGTGCCAGCAGTATACCCCGCAGGGGAGCTAACTATGGCTACACCTTC	CASSIPRRGANYGYTF
TRBV6-5	-	TRBJ2-7	TRBD1	TGTGCCAGCAGCGGACAGGACTACGAGCAGTACTTC	CASSGQDYEQYF
TRBV28	once	TRBJ1-5	TRBD1	TGTGCCAGCAGTTCAACCGGGACAGGGGGTCAGCCCCAGCATTTT	CASSSTGTGGQPQHF
TRBV19	-	TRBJ1-1	TRBD1	TGTGCCAGTAGACCCAGGACAGGTGGGAACACTGAAGCTTTCTTT	CASRPRTGGNTEAFF
TRBV7-9	once	TRBJ1-3	-	TGTGCCAGCAGTCGGGACTCCCGTCCTGTTAGCTCTGGAAACACCATATATTTT	CASSRDSRPVSSGNTIYF
TRBV7-7	-	TRBJ1-1	-	TGTGCCAGCAGTTTAGACAGGAACACTGAAGCTTTCTTT	CASSLDRNTEAFF
TRBV19	-	TRBJ2-1	-	TGTGCCAGTAGTATGGTAGCAGATGAGCAGTTCTTC	CASSMVADEQFF
TRBV5-1	-	TRBJ1-1	-	TGCGCCAGCAGCTTGTCCTCGAACACTGAAGCTTTCTTT	CASSLSSNTEAFF
TRBV7-9	-	TRBJ1-2	-	TGTGCCAGCAGCTTATCTCAGGATGGCTACACCTTC	CASSLSQDGYTF
TRBV27	many	TRBJ2-3	TRBD2	TGTGCCAGCAGCATATGGGCGGGAGTGGGCACAGATACGCAGTATTTT	CASSIWAGVGTDTQYF
TRBV7-2	-	TRBJ1-5	-	TGTGCCAGCAGCCGTCAATGGGGGGGGGATCAGCCCCAGCATTTT	CASSRQWGGDQPQHF
TRBV6-4	-	TRBJ1-5	TRBD1	TGTGCCAGCAGTGCAGGGGGTGCTCAGCCCCAGCATTTT	CASSAGGAQPQHF
TRBV4-2	-	TRBJ2-1	TRBD2	TGTGCCAGCAGCCAAGATAGTACTAGCGGATACAATGAGCAGTTCTTC	CASSQDSTSGYNEQFF
TRBV2	-	TRBJ1-4	-	TGTGCCAGCAGTTTGGACCGGGACTCAACTAATGAAAAACTGTTTTTT	CASSLDRDSTNEKLFF
TRBV11-2	-	TRBJ2-1	TRBD2	TGTGCCAGCAGCTCCTCTAGGCCTAGCGGGTTCCTACAGTTCTTC	CASSSSRPSGFLQFF
TRBV5-1	-	TRBJ1-4	TRBD1	TGCGCCAGCAGCTTGGTTCCAGGGGGCGTAGGTGGCGAAAAACTGTTTTTT	CASSLVPGGVGGEKLFF
TRBV19	once	TRBJ1-2	-	TGTGCCAGTAGTTGGGGACAAGTAGAGAACTATGGCTACACCTTC	CASSWGQVENYGYTF
TRBV28	-	TRBJ1-5	-	TGTGCCAGCATGAGGGGGGGTCCCCAGCCCCAGCATTTT	CASMRGGPQPQHF
TRBV20-1	-	TRBJ2-3	-	TGCAGTGCTAGTAAATTTATTGCTATCACAGATACGCAGTATTTT	CSASKFIAITDTQYF
TRBV7-9	-	TRBJ2-6	TRBD1	TGTGCCACCCCGACCTGGGGACAGAGCGAACGGTCTGGGGCCAACGTCCTGACTTTC	CATPTWGQSERSGANVLTF
TRBV7-3	-	TRBJ2-5	TRBD1	TGTGCCAGCAGCCTGACAGGGGGCTCAGAGACCCAGTACTTC	CASSLTGGSETQYF
TRBV13	-	TRBJ2-1	TRBD1	TGTGCCAGCAGCCAAACAGGGGAATTCTACAATGAGCAGTTCTTC	CASSQTGEFYNEQFF
TRBV28	-	TRBJ2-5	TRBD2	TGTGCCAGCAGTTCCAGCCCGGGACTAGCGGGGGGGCGAGAGACCCAGTACTTC	CASSSSPGLAGGRETQYF
TRBV20-1	-	TRBJ2-7	TRBD2	TGCAGTGCTAGTTCCGGACTAGCGGGAGTGTGGGAGCAGTACTTC	CSASSGLAGVWEQYF
TRBV5-6	-	TRBJ2-5	TRBD2	TGTGCCAGCGGACTAGCGCTCAGGGGAGAGACCCAGTACTTC	CASGLALRGETQYF
TRBV5-1	-	TRBJ2-2	-	TGCGCCAGCCTGCTCGGACAAAACACCGGGGAGCTGTTTTTT	CASLLGQNTGELFF
TRBV30	-	TRBJ1-1	TRBD1	TGTGCCTGGAGCAGGGGGCCTGTCGGGAACACTGAAGCTTTCTTT	CAWSRGPVGNTEAFF
TRBV18	-	TRBJ2-1	TRBD2	TGTGCCAGCTCAAAGTTCCCCGCTAGCGGGCTTACGAATGAGCAGTTCTTC	CASSKFPASGLTNEQFF
TRBV7-2	-	TRBJ1-4	TRBD1	TGTGCCAGCAGCTTAGTAGGTGTGGGACAGGGAAGGTTTAATGAAAAACTGTTTTTT	CASSLVGVGQGRFNEKLFF
TRBV15	-	TRBJ2-2	-	TGTGCCACCAGCGTAGGACAGTTAAACACCGGGGAGCTGTTTTTT	CATSVGQLNTGELFF
TRBV27	-	TRBJ2-7	TRBD2	TGTGCCAGCAGTTCCGGGACTAGCGGGAGGAACCCATACTTC	CASSSGTSGRNPYF
TRBV28	-	TRBJ1-1	TRBD1	TGTGCCAGCAGTTCGGCAGGGGGTTATCGCACTGAAGCTTTCTTT	CASSSAGGYRTEAFF
TRBV2	-	TRBJ2-7	TRBD2	TGTGCCAGCTTGACTAGCGCCTACGAGCAGTACTTC	CASLTSAYEQYF
TRBV7-2	-	TRBJ2-3	TRBD2	TGTGCCAGCAGCTCCCGCGGGACTAGCGGGACAGATACGCAGTATTTT	CASSSRGTSGTDTQYF
TRBV5-6	-	TRBJ1-5	-	TGTGCCAGCAGCTCCGGCCACCTGGAGGGCAATCAGCCCCAGCATTTT	CASSSGHLEGNQPQHF
TRBV13	-	TRBJ2-2	-	TGTGCCAGCAGCTTTATACGGGGGAGCTTAACCGGGGAGCTGTTTTTT	CASSFIRGSLTGELFF
TRBV3-1/TRBV3-2	-	TRBJ1-5	TRBD1	TGTGCCAGCAGCCAAGCCACAGGGGGCCCCAATCAGCCCCAGCATTTT	CASSQATGGPNQPQHF
TRBV10-3	-	TRBJ1-1	-	TGTGCCATCAGTGGGCAGGGGATCATGAACACTGAAGCTTTCTTT	CAISGQGIMNTEAFF
TRBV29-1	-	TRBJ1-6	TRBD1	TGCAGCGTCCCGGGACAGGGCCGAAATTCACCCCTCCACTTT	CSVPGQGRNSPLHF
TRBV28	-	TRBJ1-3	-	TGTGCCAGCAGTTTAACATACACGTCTCAGATCTCTGGAAACACCATATATTTT	CASSLTYTSQISGNTIYF
TRBV7-2	-	TRBJ2-4	-	TGTGCCAGCAGCCTTAGCACGGACATTCAGTACTTC	CASSLSTDIQYF
TRBV28	-	TRBJ2-1	TRBD1	TGTGCCAGCAGTTTACCGACAGGGGACAATGAGCAGTTCTTC	CASSLPTGDNEQFF
TRBV19	-	TRBJ1-1	TRBD1	TGTGCCAGTAGTATCTTAGGGACAGGGAGCACTGAAGCTTTCTTT	CASSILGTGSTEAFF
TRBV5-1	-	TRBJ2-2	TRBD2	TGCGCCAGCAGCCCGACTAGCGGAAACACCGGGGAGCTGTTTTTT	CASSPTSGNTGELFF
TRBV21-1	-	TRBJ2-4	-	TGTGCCAGCAACAGAGGACAACCCAAAAACATTCAGTACTTC	CASNRGQPKNIQYF
TRBV6-5	-	TRBJ2-3	-	TGTGCCAGCAGTTTACGGACTAGCACAGATACGCAGTATTTT	CASSLRTSTDTQYF
TRBV20-1	-	TRBJ1-2	-	TGCAGTGCTAGTGGTCAGATTGGCTATGGCTACACCTTC	CSASGQIGYGYTF
TRBV27	-	TRBJ1-4	-	TGTGCCAGCAGTTTAAGGGGGGGGGAAAAACTGTTTTTT	CASSLRGGEKLFF
TRBV9	few	TRBJ1-6	TRBD1	TGTGCCAGCAGCTCCCCGGGGCAGGGGGCAATTAATTCACCCCTCCACTTT	CASSSPGQGAINSPLHF
TRBV3-1/TRBV3-2	-	TRBJ2-3	-	TGTGCCAGCAGCCAAGATTGGTCGGGGAGAGATACGCAGTATTTT	CASSQDWSGRDTQYF
TRBV30	-	TRBJ1-2	-	TGTGCCTGGAGTTTCACAGGCGGCTATGGCTACACCTTC	CAWSFTGGYGYTF